These 25 T cell receptor beta chains were sequenced from one sample in a study of OX40 agonist ivuxolimab in advanced cancers. The protocol was immunoSEQ multiplex PCR, while the TCRdb copy is restricted to in-frame clones and leaves out a portion. The sample comprises 35,000 to 55,000 clones, about 94% of which are singletons, and about 10% rests with the top ten. The sample consisted of CD4+ or CD8+ T cells sorted from blood, taken in a trial of the OX40 agonist ivuxolimab. These receptors came from an adult with an advanced solid tumor such as melanoma, head and neck, liver or kidney cancer.

Details on this clone: At one boundary the junction diverges from the germline segment, which might be a read error. CDR3 DNA sequence: TGTGCTAGCAGCTTCCACCTAGTAGGGGGCCCTATCTCTGGAAACACCATATATTTT. This translates into CASSFHLVGGPISGNTIYF. The chain joins TRBV7-7 to TRBJ1-3; TRBD1 aligns across 7 bases. CDR1 and CDR2 (germline): SSHAT, FNYEAQ (reference sequence). The CDR3 loop spans 19 amino acids.

V and J are TRBV5-1 and TRBJ2-1, with TRBD1 identical over 10 bases. V lost 4 bases to trimming and J lost 5 bases; unmatched junction nucleotides: 6. This CDR3 has 15 residues. Germline V gene lookup returns CDR1 SGHRS and CDR2 YFSETQ. CDR3 DNA sequence: TGCGCCAGCAGCCCAGACAGGGGGCGAAACAATGAGCAGTTCTTC. Amino acid sequence: CASSPDRGRNNEQFF.

This sequence joins TRBV6-4 and TRBJ2-1, with 14 bases aligning to TRBD2. Germline V lookup: CDR1 MRHNA, CDR2 SNTAGT. The CDR3 consists of 17 residues. V was pared by 2 bases and J by 4 bases, with 4 bases of the junction left unmatched. This CDR3 is CASSDGLAGGRYNEQFF. The CDR3 DNA is TGTGCCAGCAGTGACGGACTAGCGGGAGGTCGTTACAATGAGCAGTTCTTC.

The J gene is TRBJ2-1, the V gene TRBV4-1; 9 bases match TRBD2. Looked up from germline, CDR1 is MGHRA and CDR2 is YSYEKL. Trimming took 0 bases from V and 7 from J; bases not matched to a gene: 7. The CDR3 contains 16 residues. In DNA form, the CDR3 reads TGCGCCAGCAGCCAAGATGCTAGCGGGAAGGGAAATGAGCAGTTCTTC. Translating it yields CASSQDASGKGNEQFF.

Details on this clone: This sample also contains other DNA sequences that code for the same CDR3. The chain uses TRBV7-9 and TRBJ2-7; TRBD1 matches 10 bases. Unmatched junction bases numbered 9, after V lost 5 bases and J lost 2 bases. Germline V gene sequence: CDR1 SEHNR, CDR2 FQNEAQ (reference sequence). The CDR3 covers 16 residues. The CDR3 loop is CASSGSSGTGAYEQYF. Here the CDR3 DNA reads TGTGCCAGCAGCGGCAGCTCCGGGACAGGGGCCTACGAGCAGTACTTC.

The chain uses TRBV29-1 and TRBJ2-3; D gene unclear. The V and J ends lost 0 bases and 5 bases respectively, with 9 bases between them. In germline, CDR1 is SQVTM, CDR2 ANQGSEA. The CDR3 is made up of 13 amino acids. The CDR3 loop is CSVEDSAGDTQYF. Here the CDR3 DNA reads TGCAGCGTTGAAGATTCGGCCGGAGATACGCAGTATTTT.

The rearrangement uses TRBV27 and TRBJ2-7, with D tentatively TRBD2 (5 bases). The germline V and J ends were trimmed by 10 bases and 6 bases, with 16 bases remaining between them. CDR3 size: 12 residues. Germline lookup yields CDR1 MNHEY and CDR2 SMNVEV (reference sequence). The CDR3: CATGNGIGEQYF. DNA of the CDR3: TGTGCCACCGGGAACGGAATCGGCGAGCAGTACTTC.

CDR3 sequence: CASSMGQRERNEQFF. DNA for the CDR3: TGTGCCAGTAGTATGGGCCAGCGGGAAAGGAATGAGCAGTTCTTC. This chain links TRBV19 with TRBJ2-1, with 7 nucleotides matching TRBD2. Trimming removed 3 bases from V and 7 bases from J; junction bases left unmatched: 9. Germline values: CDR1 LNHDA, CDR2 SQIVND (reference sequence). The CDR3 is 15 residues long.

The rearrangement joins TRBV7-9 to TRBJ2-5; 11 bases align to TRBD1. The J segment lost 3 bases and the V segment lost 5 bases, leaving 2 bases of the junction unmatched. CDR1 is SEHNR and CDR2 is FQNEAQ in the germline V gene (reference sequence). This CDR3 spans 14 amino acids. The CDR3 spells CASSLGQGEETQYF. In nucleotides, the CDR3 is TGTGCCAGCAGCCTGGGACAGGGGGAAGAGACCCAGTACTTC.

This chain uses TRBV30 with TRBJ1-4; TRBD1 agrees at 9 bases. The trim removed 4 bases at V and 7 bases at J, leaving 7 bases unmatched. The length of the CDR3 is 14 residues. Germline values: CDR1 GTSNPN, CDR2 SVGIG (reference sequence). As DNA, the CDR3 is TGTGCCTGGAATTCAGGACAGGGGATTGAAAAACTGTTTTTT. Residues: CAWNSGQGIEKLFF.

The CDR3 region is CASSQPGTGGHEQYF. CDR3 sequence (DNA): TGTGCCAGCAGCCAACCCGGGACAGGTGGACACGAGCAGTACTTC. The chain uses TRBV14 and TRBJ2-7; TRBD1 aligns across 8 bases. Germline loops: CDR1 SGHDN, CDR2 FVKESK. The ends lost 2 bases at V and 5 bases at J; junction bases unmatched: 8. The CDR3 length is 15 residues.

The chain links TRBV10-3 to TRBJ2-2; perhaps TRBD2 as D (6 bases). CDR1 and CDR2 from the germline V gene are ENHRY and SYGVKD. Trimming left V 9 bases short and J 4 bases short, with 9 bases between. This CDR3 is 12 amino acids long. The CDR3 here is CAILAATGELFF. DNA for the CDR3: TGTGCCATTTTAGCGGCCACCGGGGAGCTGTTTTTT.

The rearrangement uses TRBV27 and TRBJ2-4; no firm D call. The CDR3 has 13 amino acids. Germline CDR1 reads MNHEY; CDR2 reads SMNVEV (reference sequence). V was cut by 2 bases and J by 11 bases, with 13 bases left in between. The CDR3 loop reads CASSLHPRSLQYF. CDR3 nucleotides: TGTGCCAGCAGTTTACACCCCCGCTCCCTTCAGTACTTC.

The chain uses TRBV6-1 and TRBJ1-6; possible D gene TRBD1, 6 bases. Germline V gene sequence: CDR1 MNHNS, CDR2 SASEGT. The length of the CDR3 is 15 residues. V lost 4 bases, J lost 9 bases, and 16 bases lay in between. The CDR3 DNA is TGTGCCAGCAGTGTAACACAGGGTCTTGGTTCACCCCTCCACTTT. Encoded protein: CASSVTQGLGSPLHF.

The CDR3 coding sequence is TGTGCCAGCAGTTTATGGGTGAACTCCTACGAGCAGTACTTC. The encoded protein is CASSLWVNSYEQYF. The V gene is TRBV27, the J gene TRBJ2-7; D is unclear. The CDR3 length is 14 residues. V lost 1 base and J lost 0, with 7 bases in between. Germline V gene sequence: CDR1 MNHEY, CDR2 SMNVEV (reference sequence).

CDR3 in amino acids: CASSSDQANSPLHF. For the CDR3, the DNA is TGTGCCAGCAGTTCGGACCAGGCTAATTCACCCCTCCACTTT. This chain uses TRBV6-5 with TRBJ1-6, with no clear D. The CDR3 length is 14 residues. The V gene lost 4 bases and the J gene lost 6 bases, with 10 bases spanning the gap. Germline CDR1 reads MNHEY; CDR2 reads SVGAGI.

The rearrangement links TRBV11-1 to TRBJ2-1; D call uncertain. Trimming cost V 1 base and J 5 bases, with 6 bases left between them. Germline-derived CDR1 and CDR2 are SGHAT and FQDESV (reference sequence). CDR3 length: 13 residues. Here the CDR3 reads CASSLELHNEQFF. The CDR3 DNA reads as TGTGCCAGCAGCTTAGAACTCCACAATGAGCAGTTCTTC.

The V call is TRBV4-3, the J call TRBJ2-2, with TRBD1 as a possible D gene (6 bases). CDR1 is LGHNA, CDR2 YSLEER, per germline. Trimming shortened V by 1 base and J by 6 bases, and 12 bases separated the two germline ends. The CDR3 is made up of 15 amino acids. The chain's CDR3 is CASSQGTGLSGELFF. In nucleotides, the CDR3 is TGCGCCAGCAGCCAAGGTACAGGGTTGTCCGGGGAGCTGTTTTTT.

This sequence joins TRBV30 and TRBJ2-7; either TRBD1 or TRBD2 may supply D (5 bases each). Trimming left V 3 bases short and J 0 bases short, with 9 bases between. Germline V CDR1 and CDR2: GTSNPN, SVGIG (reference sequence). The CDR3 consists of 13 residues. The CDR3 DNA reads as TGTGCCTGGAGAGGGACGGGCTCCTACGAGCAGTACTTC. It encodes CAWRGTGSYEQYF.

The V gene is TRBV30, the J gene TRBJ1-4; D is possibly TRBD1 (6 bases). The V gene lost 2 bases and the J gene lost 5 bases, with 15 bases spanning the gap. Per germline, CDR1 GTSNPN and CDR2 SVGIG (reference sequence). CDR3 length: 15 residues. CDR3 sequence reads: CAWSHVQGRNEKLFF. Written as DNA, the CDR3 is TGTGCCTGGAGTCATGTCCAGGGGCGGAATGAAAAACTGTTTTTT.

The chain employs TRBV30 and TRBJ2-3; D is unclear. V was shortened by 0 bases and J by 0 bases, with 4 bases between the two germline ends. The CDR3 has 13 residues. The germline V gene has CDR1 GTSNPN and CDR2 SVGIG (reference sequence). The CDR3 is CAWSVGSTDTQYF. CDR3 coding DNA: TGTGCCTGGAGTGTGGGGAGCACAGATACGCAGTATTTT.

The CDR3 spells CSSKKLATLNTDTQYF. CDR3 sequence (DNA): TGCAGCTCTAAAAAACTAGCAACCCTCAACACAGATACGCAGTATTTT. This chain links TRBV29-1 with TRBJ2-3, with D possibly matching TRBD2 (6 bases). Germline lookup yields CDR1 SQVTM and CDR2 ANQGSEA. Trimming removed 8 bases from V and 2 bases from J, with 23 bases in between. This CDR3 has 16 residues.

This clone was counted a single time. This rearrangement joins TRBV28 to TRBJ2-1, with a weak D call TRBD2 (6 bases). Trimming shortened V by 8 bases and J by 4 bases, and 18 bases separated the two germline ends. CDR3 length equals 15 residues. The germline V gene encodes CDR1 MDHEN and CDR2 SYDVKM. The CDR3 coding sequence is TGTGCCAGCCTAATCGGGGGTTTGGGGTACAATGAGCAGTTCTTC. Protein sequence: CASLIGGLGYNEQFF.

V is TRBV28 and J is TRBJ1-1; D is uncertain. The V end lost 5 bases, the J end lost 0 bases, and 16 bases lay between the germline ends. Germline V gene sequence: CDR1 MDHEN, CDR2 SYDVKM. This CDR3 has 16 residues. CDR3 nucleotide sequence: TGTGCCAGCAGTCCCCTCTTCGGGCAGCTGAACACTGAAGCTTTCTTT. Translated, it gives CASSPLFGQLNTEAFF. The whole variable domain, filled in from reference TRBV28 and TRBJ1-1, reads DVKVTQSSRYLVKRTGEKVFLECVQDMDHENMFWYRQDPGLGLRLIYFSYDVKMKEKGDIPEGYSVSREKKERFSLILESASTNQTSMYLCASSPLFGQLNTEAFFGQGTRLTVV.

This chain links TRBV4-3 with TRBJ1-3, with D possibly being TRBD1 (5 bases). Between the trimmed V and J ends, which lost 3 bases and 6 bases, there was a span of 18 bases. This CDR3 region has 16 residues. CDR1 is LGHNA and CDR2 is YSLEER in the germline V gene. The CDR3 DNA sequence: TGCGCCAGCAGCCAGGGGCGGGGAGGGGTGCTAAACACCATATATTTT. This sequence encodes CASSQGRGGVLNTIYF.